This T cell receptor (beta chain) was sequenced in a study of PD-1 blockade in classical Hodgkin lymphoma. At the level of the study: Patients were dosed intravenously with nivolumab at 3 mg/kg every 2 weeks. Whole-study findings and limits: Baseline TCR diversity was reportedly lower in newly diagnosed patients than in healthy donors. It was reported as lower still in relapsed/refractory patients. Only CD4+ TCR diversity, not CD8+, had risen significantly by C4D1.

CDR1 and CDR2 from the germline V gene are ENHRY and SYGVKD. The CDR3 runs 13 residues. V dropped 6 bases and J dropped 10; count of bases not matched to a gene: 8. Time point defined: cycle 4 day 1 (C4D1), after more than 5 weeks of nivolumab. Exposure to brentuximab vedotin varied, and each patient had relapsed following autologous stem cell transplantation. Complete response, partial response or progressive disease constituted the best response categories observed. This clone is a singleton in its sample. Antigen unknown. Profiled with immunoSEQ multiplex PCR; TCRdb holds only in-frame clones, not every one. There are under 45,000 clones in the sample; around two thirds occur only once, and 3% to 3.5% lies in the top ten.

The TCR originated in a human donor with classical Hodgkin lymphoma. The material sequenced was peripheral blood mononuclear cells (PBMCs), taken before the fourth cycle of nivolumab. This chain connects TRBV10-3 to TRBJ1-1; 10 positions agree with TRBD1. The DNA for the CDR3 is TGTGCCATCAGCACCCGGGACAGGGGATCAGCTTTCTTT. It codes for CAISTRDRGSAFF.